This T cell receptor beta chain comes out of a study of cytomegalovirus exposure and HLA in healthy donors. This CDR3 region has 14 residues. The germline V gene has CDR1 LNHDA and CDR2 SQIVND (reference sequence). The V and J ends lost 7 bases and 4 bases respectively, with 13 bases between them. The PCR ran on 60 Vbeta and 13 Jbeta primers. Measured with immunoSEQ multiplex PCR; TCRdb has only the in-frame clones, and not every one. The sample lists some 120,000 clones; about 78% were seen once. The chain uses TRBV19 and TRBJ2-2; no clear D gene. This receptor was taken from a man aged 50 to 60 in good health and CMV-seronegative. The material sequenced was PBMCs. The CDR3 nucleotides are TGTGCCAGTATACCCGATTCGGGCACCGGGGAGCTGTTTTTT. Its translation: CASIPDSGTGELFF.